Shown below are 11 T cell receptor beta chains from a single sample sequenced in a study of shared clonotypes between healthy human individuals (TCRdb year 2020). The library was produced with the immunoSEQ multiplex PCR assay. Sourced from immuneACCESS, this table was stored by TCRdb with only in-frame sequences that have V and J called. A share of the clones is absent; for the studies checked, an unresolved V gene accounts for under half, and the remainder has no known explanation. Present in this sample are millions of clones, roughly 95% of which were seen just once. The ten largest clones add up to approximately 0.13% of the sample. The sample taken for sequencing was naive CD4+ T cells sorted from blood. The cell subset or site label, as the study defines it: CD45RA+ positively selected. The receptors here all came from a man younger than 35 in good health.

This sequence joins TRBV11-2 and TRBJ2-4, with 8 bases matching TRBD1. V trimming: 5 bases; J trimming: 15 bases; junction bases outside the gene matches: 12. CDR3 length equals 13 residues. CDR1 is SGHAT and CDR2 is FQNNGV in the germline V gene. The CDR3 region is CASSPRTGRGWYF. The CDR3 nucleotides are TGTGCCAGCAGCCCCCGGACAGGGAGAGGGTGGTACTTC.

This chain uses TRBV18 with TRBJ2-3, with TRBD2 as a possible D gene (7 bases). Looked up from germline, CDR1 is KGHSH and CDR2 is LQKENI. Trimming pared 2 bases from V and 6 bases from J, leaving 12 bases between. CDR3 length equals 14 residues. The CDR3 DNA sequence: TGTGCCAGCTCACCAGCGGGGGCCGGTGATACGCAGTATTTT. Residues: CASSPAGAGDTQYF.

The CDR3 protein is CASSSDRGLTGELFF. As DNA, the CDR3 is TGTGCCAGCAGTTCGGACCGTGGACTCACCGGGGAGCTGTTTTTT. This chain joins TRBV25-1 and TRBJ2-2, with D possibly TRBD2 on 5 matching bases. The CDR3 is made up of 15 amino acids. V was pared by 5 bases and J by 4 bases, with 14 bases between. Germline values: CDR1 MGHDK, CDR2 SYGVNS.

The V and J genes are TRBV5-4 and TRBJ2-7; 11 bases match TRBD1. The J segment lost 7 bases and the V segment lost 4 bases, leaving 10 bases of the junction unmatched. The germline CDR1 and CDR2 sequences are SGHNT and YYREEE (reference sequence). This CDR3 has 15 amino acids. The CDR3 loop reads CASSAGTGGSAEQYF. The CDR3 region has the DNA TGTGCCAGCAGCGCCGGGACAGGGGGGTCGGCAGAGCAGTACTTC.

In DNA, the CDR3 is TGCGCCAGCAGCCAAGATGTGAGGTCCTATAATTCACCCCTCCACTTT. Protein sequence: CASSQDVRSYNSPLHF. The chain has TRBV4-3 and TRBJ1-6; D remains unclear. Germline values: CDR1 LGHNA, CDR2 YSLEER. Trimming pared 0 bases from V and 1 base from J, leaving 7 bases between. The CDR3 is 16 residues long.

CDR3 nucleotide sequence: TGCGCCAGCAGCTTGGCCCCAATTGGAGCAGATACGCAGTATTTT. It codes for CASSLAPIGADTQYF. The rearrangement joins TRBV5-1 to TRBJ2-3; no clear D gene. Germline loops: CDR1 SGHRS, CDR2 YFSETQ. Trimming removed 0 bases at V and 4 bases at J, with 12 bases between. This CDR3 region has 15 residues.

This chain connects TRBV28 to TRBJ1-1; D not certain. V lost 6 bases and J 3 bases, leaving 23 bases between the germline ends. This CDR3 contains 17 residues. Germline V lookup: CDR1 MDHEN, CDR2 SYDVKM. CDR3 amino acids: CASSIIGRWVYDTEAFF. The CDR3 bases are TGTGCCAGCAGCATCATTGGGCGGTGGGTCTATGACACTGAAGCTTTCTTT.

The rearrangement links TRBV5-1 to TRBJ2-7; 14 bases align to TRBD2. J gave up 0 bases and V 5 bases, and 7 bases lay outside the gene matches. The V gene's germline CDR1 is SGHRS and CDR2 YFSETQ. The CDR3 runs to 17 residues. The CDR3 spells CASRRGTSGGSSYEQYF. For the CDR3, the DNA is TGCGCCAGCAGACGAGGGACTAGCGGGGGTAGCTCCTACGAGCAGTACTTC.

The CDR3: CASSPPGGALEQYF. In nucleotides, the CDR3 is TGTGCCAGCAGCCCACCCGGGGGGGCCTTGGAGCAGTACTTC. The chain recombines TRBV28 with TRBJ2-7, with 8 bases aligning to TRBD2. V shed 6 bases, J shed 7 bases, and the junction held 11 bases outside the gene matches. The CDR3 has 14 amino acids. Germline CDR1 reads MDHEN; CDR2 reads SYDVKM.

The chain employs TRBV6-6 and TRBJ1-2, with D maybe TRBD1 (6 bases). V was cut by 6 bases and J by 7 bases, with 15 bases left in between. CDR3 length: 13 residues. CDR1 is MNHNY and CDR2 is SVGAGI in the germline V gene (reference sequence). The CDR3 bases are TGTGCCAGCAGCCGACAGGTCTCGGGTGGCTACACCTTC. It is translated as CASSRQVSGGYTF.

V and J are TRBV5-5 and TRBJ2-5; D ambiguous. The V and J ends lost 4 bases and 7 bases respectively, with 14 bases between them. Germline V gene sequence: CDR1 SGHKS, CDR2 YYEKEE (reference sequence). The CDR3 is 13 amino acids. This chain's CDR3 is CASSTHEVWTQYF. CDR3 DNA sequence: TGTGCCAGCAGCACGCATGAGGTGTGGACCCAGTACTTC.